Listed here is a single T cell receptor beta chain. This entry belongs to a study of cytomegalovirus exposure and HLA in healthy donors. PCR employed 60 Vbeta and 13 Jbeta primers. Generated by immunoSEQ multiplex PCR, the TCRdb table keeps only in-frame clones and is missing some. The table lists approximately 220,000 clones, roughly 80% of them singletons. The CDR3 has 15 residues. The germline V gene encodes CDR1 KGHSH and CDR2 LQKENI. V lost 4 bases and J lost 2; bases outside the gene matches: 5. This chain connects TRBV18 to TRBJ2-1, with 7 bases matching TRBD2. Sequenced sample: PBMCs. This TCR was sampled from a man younger than 45 in good health and CMV-seronegative. The CDR3 here is CASSLSGNPYNEQFF. Here the CDR3 DNA reads TGTGCCAGCTCACTCAGCGGGAACCCCTACAATGAGCAGTTCTTC.